The 26 T cell receptor beta chains below come from one sample, sequenced in a study of OX40 agonist ivuxolimab in advanced cancers. TCRdb's copy holds only in-frame clones and misses some; the assay was immunoSEQ multiplex PCR. Among tens of thousands of clones, about 91% were seen once, and the ten largest hold approximately 12%. The source was CD4+ or CD8+ T cells sorted from blood, collected in a trial of the OX40 agonist ivuxolimab. The source of these receptors is an adult with an advanced solid tumor such as melanoma, head and neck, liver or kidney cancer.

This chain connects TRBV7-9 to TRBJ2-7; D is undetermined. V was clipped by 5 bases and J by 0 bases, with 11 bases between them. CDR3 length: 14 residues. Looked up from germline, CDR1 is SEHNR and CDR2 is FQNEAQ (reference sequence). CDR3 protein: CASSLPTASYEQYF. CDR3 sequence (DNA): TGTGCCAGCAGCCTACCGACGGCCTCCTACGAGCAGTACTTC.

V usage is TRBV14 and J usage is TRBJ1-2; the D gene is possibly TRBD1 (5 bases). Trimming shortened V by 0 bases and J by 2 bases, and 13 bases separated the two germline ends. From germline, CDR1 is SGHDN and CDR2 FVKESK. The CDR3 has 16 amino acids. CDR3 amino acids: CASSQDLMAGNYGYTF. DNA of the CDR3: TGTGCCAGCAGCCAAGATCTCATGGCAGGGAACTATGGCTACACCTTC.

The V gene is TRBV5-6, the J gene TRBJ1-1; tentative D call: TRBD1 (6 bases). The length of the CDR3 is 15 residues. Between the trimmed V and J ends, which lost 1 base and 5 bases, there was a span of 15 bases. Germline CDR1 reads SGHDT; CDR2 reads YYEEEE. CDR3 nucleotide sequence: TGTGCCAGCAGCTTGCCATGGGGGGGCGGGACTGAAGCTTTCTTT. Its translation: CASSLPWGGGTEAFF.

The CDR3 DNA sequence: TGCAGCGTTGATCAGGGGGGTTACACTGAAGCTTTCTTT. Protein sequence: CSVDQGGYTEAFF. The chain is built from TRBV29-1 and TRBJ1-1, with TRBD1 identical over 7 bases. Germline CDR1 reads SQVTM; CDR2 reads ANQGSEA. J was trimmed by 3 bases and V by 3 bases; bases with no gene match: 4. The CDR3 has 13 amino acids.

V usage is TRBV28 and J usage is TRBJ2-7, with 10 bases fitting TRBD1. Germline CDR1 is MDHEN and CDR2 is SYDVKM. Unmatched junction bases numbered 15, after V lost 6 bases and J lost 7 bases. The CDR3 sequence is 16 residues long. The CDR3 nucleotides read TGTGCCAGCAGCCTGCCGCCGGGACAGGGGTCTAGGGAGCAGTACTTC. As protein: CASSLPPGQGSREQYF.

The chain has TRBV10-2 and TRBJ2-1; 7 nucleotides agree with TRBD2. Trimming took 7 bases from V and 6 from J; bases not matched to a gene: 6. The CDR3 runs 13 residues. Germline CDR1 reads WSHSY; CDR2 reads SAAADI. The CDR3 sequence: CASIPVAGNEQFF. The CDR3 DNA reads TGCGCCAGCATACCAGTAGCGGGCAATGAGCAGTTCTTC.

J is TRBJ2-3 and V is TRBV6-5; 8 bases fit TRBD2. With V trimmed by 1 base and J by 5 bases, 5 bases remained unmatched. This CDR3 is 15 amino acids long. CDR1 is MNHEY, CDR2 SVGAGI, per germline. CDR3 in DNA: TGTGCCAGCAGTTACTTCGGGGGGGCAAGAGATACGCAGTATTTT. Translation: CASSYFGGARDTQYF.

The CDR3 region is CASSGGQGAYGNTIYF. The CDR3 DNA reads as TGTGCCAGCAGCGGGGGACAGGGGGCGTATGGAAACACCATATATTTT. The gene calls are TRBV5-6 and TRBJ1-3, with 12 bases lining up with TRBD1. The CDR3 spans 16 residues. Germline V lookup: CDR1 SGHDT, CDR2 YYEEEE. The ends lost 4 bases at V and 3 bases at J; junction bases unmatched: 5.

The J gene is TRBJ1-3, the V gene TRBV21-1; the table's D gene call, TRBD1, was not cross checked with the DNA. TRBV21-1 is given as a pseudogene. The CDR3 extends over 17 amino acids. The CDR3 protein is CASSSGTGDEAGNTIYF. The DNA of the CDR3 is TGTGCCAGCAGCTCCGGGACAGGGGATGAGGCTGGAAACACCATATATTTT.

Remarks on this clone: An end of the junction does not agree with germline; a read error may underlie this. The chain links TRBV7-9 to TRBJ2-3; TRBD2 matches at 13 bases. Germline V gives CDR1 SEHNR, CDR2 FQNEAQ (reference sequence). The CDR3 loop spans 17 amino acids. Written as DNA, the CDR3 is TGCTCCTTTAGGGGACTAGCGGGACAAAGCCATTCCGATACGCAGTATTTT. This encodes CSFRGLAGQSHSDTQYF.

The chain couples TRBV25-1 to TRBJ2-2, with TRBD1 identical over 9 bases. The germline V gene encodes CDR1 MGHDK and CDR2 SYGVNS. The V segment lost 7 bases and the J segment 4 bases; nucleotides outside the gene matches: 10. The CDR3 totals 16 residues. The CDR3 protein is CASTSLTGGGTGELFF. For the CDR3, the DNA is TGTGCCAGCACTTCCTTGACAGGGGGTGGCACCGGGGAGCTGTTTTTT.

This chain uses TRBV10-1 with TRBJ2-3; 9 bases are shared with TRBD2. The CDR3 contains 14 residues. CDR1 is WNHNN and CDR2 is SYGVQD in the germline V gene (reference sequence). Trimming took 3 bases from V and 4 from J; bases not matched to a gene: 2. In DNA, the CDR3 is TGCGCCAGCAGTGATAGCGGGAGCTCAGATACGCAGTATTTT. It is translated as CASSDSGSSDTQYF.

The chain recombines TRBV28 with TRBJ2-7, with D possibly TRBD2 on 6 matching bases. Germline CDR1 and CDR2: MDHEN and SYDVKM. This CDR3 spans 15 amino acids. The ends were cut back, 6 bases at V and 4 bases at J, with 19 bases in the middle. For the CDR3, the DNA is TGTGCCAGCAGCCAAGGGCGGGGAGTATGGTACGAGCAGTACTTC. Its protein is CASSQGRGVWYEQYF.

The rearrangement joins TRBV27 to TRBJ2-5, with unresolved D. TRBJ2-7 matches the DNA end more closely, so the J call is doubtful. This CDR3 is built from 11 residues. CDR1 and CDR2 (germline): MNHEY, SMNVEV (reference sequence). The CDR3 is CASSFPPEQYF. CDR3 coding DNA: TGTGCCAGCAGTTTCCCCCCCGAGCAGTACTTC.

The chain links TRBV5-6 to TRBJ2-7; D gene unclear. The V end lost 4 bases, the J end lost 0 bases, and 2 bases lay between the germline ends. The CDR3 length is 11 residues. Germline V gene lookup returns CDR1 SGHDT and CDR2 YYEEEE. For the CDR3, the DNA is TGTGCCAGCAGCGCCTCCTACGAGCAGTACTTC. Translating gives CASSASYEQYF.

The chain joins TRBV5-6 to TRBJ2-3; D is unresolved. This CDR3 region has 12 residues. Per the germline V gene, CDR1 is SGHDT and CDR2 is YYEEEE. Trimming shortened V by 3 bases and J by 5 bases, and 7 bases separated the two germline ends. CDR3 nucleotides: TGTGCCAGCAGCTCGAGAGGAGATACGCAGTATTTT. Translated, it gives CASSSRGDTQYF.

This clone was found once. CDR3 DNA: TGCGCCAGCAGCTCCCTCGCAGAGGGTTTAGAGACCCAGTACTTC. Its translation: CASSSLAEGLETQYF. The V call is TRBV4-1, the J call TRBJ2-5; perhaps TRBD2 as D (5 bases). This CDR3 has 15 amino acids. Germline CDR1 reads MGHRA; CDR2 reads YSYEKL. Trimming removed 5 bases from V and 4 bases from J, with 17 bases in between.

This chain links TRBV27 with TRBJ2-7; TRBD2 agrees at 7 bases. Germline lookup yields CDR1 MNHEY and CDR2 SMNVEV (reference sequence). The CDR3 spans 13 residues. Unmatched junction bases numbered 4, after V lost 2 bases and J lost 6 bases. The CDR3 sequence: CASSLGAGVEQYF. CDR3 DNA sequence: TGTGCCAGCAGTTTAGGGGCGGGGGTCGAGCAGTACTTC.

The CDR3: CSVVGGGNIQYF. CDR3 sequence (DNA): TGCAGCGTTGTGGGTGGCGGAAACATTCAGTACTTC. This chain uses TRBV29-1 with TRBJ2-4; no firm D call. The CDR3 length is 12 residues. The V end lost 4 bases, the J end lost 6 bases, and 10 bases lay between the germline ends. Germline CDR1 SQVTM, CDR2 ANQGSEA.

V is TRBV29-1 and J is TRBJ2-2; 9 nucleotides match TRBD1. V gave up 7 bases and J gave up 4 bases; unmatched junction bases: 1. Per germline, CDR1 SQVTM and CDR2 ANQGSEA. This CDR3 is built from 12 residues. CDR3 bases: TGCAGCGGGACAGGGGCCACCGGGGAGCTGTTTTTT. This gives the protein CSGTGATGELFF.

The gene calls are TRBV29-1 and TRBJ2-7, with D maybe TRBD1 (5 bases). The germline gives CDR1 SQVTM, CDR2 ANQGSEA. V was clipped by 6 bases and J by 2 bases, with 14 bases between them. This CDR3 contains 13 residues. The CDR3 spells CSVPRGVAYEQYF. The CDR3 coding sequence is TGCAGCGTCCCAAGGGGTGTGGCCTACGAGCAGTACTTC.

The rearrangement uses TRBV5-6 and TRBJ2-2; 7 bases are a match to TRBD1. V shed 4 bases, J shed 3 bases, and the junction held 9 bases outside the gene matches. This CDR3 has 16 residues. Germline assignment: CDR1 SGHDT and CDR2 YYEEEE. DNA of the CDR3: TGTGCCAGCAGCCCGCCCGGGGACAGTTACACCGGGGAGCTGTTTTTT. Amino acid sequence: CASSPPGDSYTGELFF.

The chain uses TRBV28 and TRBJ2-7; unclear D gene. Germline loops: CDR1 MDHEN, CDR2 SYDVKM. There are 12 residues in the CDR3. V lost 2 bases, J lost 6 bases, and 8 bases lay in between. The CDR3 DNA reads TGTGCCAGCAGTTTAGCGGTAATCGAGCAGTACTTC. Its translation: CASSLAVIEQYF.

The CDR3 DNA follows: TGTGCTAGTGGTTTGTTCTTGGGGCAGTTCTTC. Its protein product is CASGLFLGQFF. The J gene is TRBJ2-1, the V gene TRBV12-5; D remains ambiguous. The V and J ends lost 2 bases and 12 bases respectively, with 8 bases between them. Germline values: CDR1 LGHNT, CDR2 FRNRAP. The CDR3 sequence is 11 residues long.

The chain carries TRBV28 and TRBJ2-2; 7 bases agree with TRBD2. The CDR3 totals 18 residues. Trimming removed 5 bases from V and 2 bases from J; junction bases left unmatched: 14. Germline V gene lookup returns CDR1 MDHEN and CDR2 SYDVKM. CDR3 DNA sequence: TGTGCCAGCAGTCCGCTTGACCTAGCGGCGGCAAACACCGGGGAGCTGTTTTTT. Its translation: CASSPLDLAAANTGELFF.

The V gene is TRBV6-6, the J gene TRBJ1-1; D ambiguous. This CDR3 is built from 15 residues. The V end lost 0 bases, the J end lost 2 bases, and 10 bases lay between the germline ends. Germline V gives CDR1 MNHNY, CDR2 SVGAGI (reference sequence). CDR3 bases: TGTGCCAGCAGTTACTCGCGGGATGCAAACACTGAAGCTTTCTTT. It translates to CASSYSRDANTEAFF.